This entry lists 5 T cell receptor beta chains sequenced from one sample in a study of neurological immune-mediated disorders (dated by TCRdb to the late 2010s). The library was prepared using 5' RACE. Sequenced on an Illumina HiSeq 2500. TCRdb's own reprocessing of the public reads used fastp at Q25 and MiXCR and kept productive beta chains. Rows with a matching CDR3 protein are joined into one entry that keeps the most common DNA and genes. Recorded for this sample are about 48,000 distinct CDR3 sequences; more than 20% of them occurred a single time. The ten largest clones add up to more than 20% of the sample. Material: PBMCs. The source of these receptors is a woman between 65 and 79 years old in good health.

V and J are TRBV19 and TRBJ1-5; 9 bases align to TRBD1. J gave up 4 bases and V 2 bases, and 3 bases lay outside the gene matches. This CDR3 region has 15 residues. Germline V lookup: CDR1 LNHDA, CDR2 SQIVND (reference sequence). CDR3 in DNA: TGTGCCAGTAGTATATTCGGGACAGGGAATCAGCCCCAGCATTTT. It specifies CASSIFGTGNQPQHF.

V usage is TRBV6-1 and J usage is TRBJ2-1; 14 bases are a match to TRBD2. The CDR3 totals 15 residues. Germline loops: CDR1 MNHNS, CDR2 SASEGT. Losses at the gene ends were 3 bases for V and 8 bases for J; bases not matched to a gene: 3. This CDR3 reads CASSDLTSGRDEQFF. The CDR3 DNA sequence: TGTGCCAGCAGTGACCTGACTAGCGGGAGGGATGAGCAGTTCTTC.

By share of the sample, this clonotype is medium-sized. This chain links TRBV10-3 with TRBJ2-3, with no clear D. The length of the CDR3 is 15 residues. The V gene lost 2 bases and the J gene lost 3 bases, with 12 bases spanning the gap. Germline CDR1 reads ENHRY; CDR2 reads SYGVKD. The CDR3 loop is CAISEGERVTDTQYF. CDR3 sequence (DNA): TGTGCCATCAGTGAGGGAGAGCGTGTAACAGATACGCAGTATTTT.

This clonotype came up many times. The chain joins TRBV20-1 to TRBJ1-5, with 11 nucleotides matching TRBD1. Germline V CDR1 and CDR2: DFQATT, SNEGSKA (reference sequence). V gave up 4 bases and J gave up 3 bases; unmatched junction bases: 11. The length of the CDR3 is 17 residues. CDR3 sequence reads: CSATDGTGGKVNQPQHF. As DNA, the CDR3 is TGCAGTGCTACCGACGGGACAGGGGGGAAAGTCAATCAGCCCCAGCATTTT.

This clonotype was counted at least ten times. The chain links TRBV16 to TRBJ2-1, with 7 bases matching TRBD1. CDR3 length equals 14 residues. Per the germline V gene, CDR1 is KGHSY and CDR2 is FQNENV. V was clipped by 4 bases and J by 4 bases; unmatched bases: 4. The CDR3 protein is CASSPDRAYNEQFF. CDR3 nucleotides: TGTGCCAGCAGCCCCGACAGGGCTTACAATGAGCAGTTCTTC. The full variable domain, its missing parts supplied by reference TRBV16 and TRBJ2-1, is GEEVAQTPKHLVRGEGQKAKLYCAPIKGHSYVFWYQQVLKNEFKFLISFQNENVFDETGMPKERFSAKCLPNSPCSLEIQATKLEDSAVYFCASSPDRAYNEQFFGPGTRLTVL.